One and the same sample provided the 5 T cell receptor beta chains below, sequenced in a study of T cell responses to AZD1222 COVID-19 vaccine. Profiled with immunoSEQ multiplex PCR; TCRdb holds only in-frame clones, not every one. The table records approximately 120,000 clones, over 75% of them present only once. This material consisted of peripheral blood, taken on day 0 of AZD1222 vaccination. Source of these receptors: an adult in good health.

CDR3: CAISIQGATEAFF. As DNA, the CDR3 is TGTGCCATCAGTATTCAGGGGGCCACTGAAGCTTTCTTT. This chain links TRBV10-3 with TRBJ1-1, with 8 bases fitting TRBD1. V shed 5 bases, J shed 4 bases, and the junction held 3 bases outside the gene matches. The germline V gene encodes CDR1 ENHRY and CDR2 SYGVKD. The CDR3 loop spans 13 amino acids.

V and J are TRBV10-2 and TRBJ2-2; unclear D gene. The V gene's germline CDR1 is WSHSY and CDR2 SAAADI. The length of the CDR3 is 12 residues. Trimming left V 4 bases short and J 1 base short, with 1 base between. CDR3 bases: TGCGCCAGCAGTGGGAACACCGGGGAGCTGTTTTTT. Translated, it gives CASSGNTGELFF.

V and J are TRBV6-1 and TRBJ2-1, with D unclear. Trimming cost V 3 bases and J 9 bases, with 15 bases left between them. CDR1 is MNHNS, CDR2 SASEGT, per germline. The CDR3 spans 14 residues. This CDR3 is CASSEGASLAEQFF. CDR3 bases: TGTGCCAGCAGTGAGGGCGCCTCGTTGGCTGAGCAGTTCTTC.

The genes are TRBV28 and TRBJ1-2, with TRBD1 matching over 9 bases. V trimming: 5 bases; J trimming: 8 bases; junction bases outside the gene matches: 9. The germline V gene encodes CDR1 MDHEN and CDR2 SYDVKM. The CDR3 loop spans 14 amino acids. The CDR3 spells CASSLGQGFGGYTF. For the CDR3, the DNA is TGTGCCAGCAGTCTAGGACAGGGGTTTGGAGGCTACACCTTC.

This chain links TRBV6-5 with TRBJ1-5, with D unclear. The V end was cut by 4 bases, the J end by 4 bases, with 17 bases between. CDR1 and CDR2 (germline): MNHEY, SVGAGI. CDR3 length: 16 amino acids. The CDR3 protein is CASSSTTWVGNQPQHF. Here the CDR3 DNA reads TGTGCCAGCAGTTCCACGACATGGGTAGGGAATCAGCCCCAGCATTTT.